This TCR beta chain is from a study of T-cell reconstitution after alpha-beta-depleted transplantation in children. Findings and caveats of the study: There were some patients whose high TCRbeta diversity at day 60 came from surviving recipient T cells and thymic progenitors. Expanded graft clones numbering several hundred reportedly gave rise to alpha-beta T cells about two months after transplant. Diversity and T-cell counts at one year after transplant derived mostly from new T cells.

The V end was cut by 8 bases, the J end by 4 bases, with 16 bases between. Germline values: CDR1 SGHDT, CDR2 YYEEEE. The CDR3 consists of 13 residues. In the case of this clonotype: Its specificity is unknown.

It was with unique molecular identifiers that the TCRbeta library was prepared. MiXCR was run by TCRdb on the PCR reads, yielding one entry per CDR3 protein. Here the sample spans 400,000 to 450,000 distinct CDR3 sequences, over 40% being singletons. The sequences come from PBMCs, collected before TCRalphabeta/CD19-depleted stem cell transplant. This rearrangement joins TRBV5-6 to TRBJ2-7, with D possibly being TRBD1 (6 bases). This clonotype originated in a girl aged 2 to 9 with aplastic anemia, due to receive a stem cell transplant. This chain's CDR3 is CARGQSERYEQYF. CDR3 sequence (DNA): TGTGCCAGAGGACAGTCGGAGAGGTACGAGCAGTACTTC.